These T cell receptor beta chains were read from a single sample in a study of shared clonotypes between healthy human individuals. Repertoires were generated with immunoSEQ multiplex PCR, while TCRdb's copy carries only in-frame clones and drops some. The profile shows millions of clones, 95% of them singletons. The sequencing input was naive CD4+ T cells sorted from blood. All receptors derive from a man younger than 35 in good health. CDR3s include the opening cysteine and the closing phenylalanine or tryptophan. D genes are given only for firm matches. A clone size is listed for some rows: how often the clone was seen (once, few, many), or a class if it is expanded.

j_call | v_call | d_call | clone_size | cdr3_aa | cdr3_nt
TRBJ1-3 | TRBV7-2 | NA | NA | CASSPPGAAGNTIYF | TGTGCCAGCAGCCCGCCGGGTGCGGCTGGAAACACCATATATTTT
TRBJ2-7 | TRBV4-1 | NA | NA | CASSPSGSTNEQYF | TGCGCCAGCAGCCCTTCAGGGAGTACCAACGAGCAGTACTTC
TRBJ2-1 | TRBV18 | TRBD2 | NA | CASSIGTKHNEQFF | TGTGCCAGCTCAATAGGGACTAAACACAATGAGCAGTTCTTC
TRBJ2-1 | TRBV5-1 | TRBD1 | NA | CASSQDRTTYNEQFF | TGCGCCAGCAGCCAGGACAGGACGACTTACAATGAGCAGTTCTTC
TRBJ2-1 | TRBV5-1 | NA | NA | CASSLGTYNEQFF | TGCGCCAGCAGCTTAGGAACCTACAATGAGCAGTTCTTC
TRBJ2-3 | TRBV19 | NA | NA | CASRDGARTDTQYF | TGTGCCAGTAGGGATGGGGCAAGGACAGATACGCAGTATTTT
TRBJ2-2 | TRBV28 | NA | NA | CASRPLRVTGELFF | TGTGCCAGCAGGCCCCTCCGGGTCACCGGGGAGCTGTTTTTT
TRBJ1-1 | TRBV5-6 | TRBD1 | NA | CASSLQGSRNTEAFF | TGTGCCAGCAGCTTACAGGGGTCAAGGAACACTGAAGCTTTCTTT
TRBJ1-2 | TRBV28 | NA | NA | CASSPRGGYGYTF | TGTGCCAGCAGTCCCCGAGGGGGATATGGCTACACCTTC
TRBJ2-5 | TRBV10-1 | NA | NA | CASRAMDGRETQYF | TGCGCCAGCAGAGCAATGGACGGCAGGGAGACCCAGTACTTC
TRBJ2-7 | TRBV6-5 | NA | once | CASRTGAGGLYEQYF | TGTGCCAGCAGAACGGGGGCAGGGGGACTTTACGAGCAGTACTTC
TRBJ2-1 | TRBV12-5 | NA | once | CASGLPSKDSRQFF | TGTGCTAGTGGTTTGCCTAGCAAGGACTCGAGGCAGTTCTTC
TRBJ1-3 | TRBV30 | NA | NA | CAWSVRRDKRNTIYF | TGTGCCTGGAGTGTTCGGCGAGACAAAAGAAACACCATATATTTT
TRBJ2-5 | TRBV5-4 | TRBD2 | NA | CASSFGRGQETQYF | TGTGCCAGCAGCTTTGGGAGGGGCCAAGAGACCCAGTACTTC
TRBJ2-7 | TRBV6-5 | NA | NA | CASKARSLTYEQYF | TGTGCCAGCAAGGCACGGAGTCTCACCTACGAGCAGTACTTC
TRBJ2-3 | TRBV9 | TRBD2 | NA | CASSSGLAGSSTDTQYF | TGTGCCAGCAGCTCCGGACTAGCGGGCTCTAGCACAGATACGCAGTATTTT
TRBJ2-6 | TRBV6-6 | NA | NA | CASTQSSGANVLTF | TGTGCCAGCACCCAGAGCTCTGGGGCCAACGTCCTGACTTTC
TRBJ2-1 | TRBV28 | TRBD1 | NA | CASSLMGQGNNEQFF | TGTGCCAGCAGTTTGATGGGACAGGGAAACAATGAGCAGTTCTTC
TRBJ2-5 | TRBV7-7 | NA | NA | CASSLGGTAKETQYF | TGTGCTAGCAGCTTAGGAGGGACTGCTAAAGAGACCCAGTACTTC
TRBJ2-2 | TRBV18 | NA | NA | CASSSQQNTGELFF | TGTGCCAGCTCCTCCCAACAGAACACCGGGGAGCTGTTTTTT
TRBJ1-1 | TRBV7-2 | TRBD1 | NA | CASSFQGAAEAFF | TGTGCCAGCAGCTTCCAGGGGGCCGCTGAAGCTTTCTTT